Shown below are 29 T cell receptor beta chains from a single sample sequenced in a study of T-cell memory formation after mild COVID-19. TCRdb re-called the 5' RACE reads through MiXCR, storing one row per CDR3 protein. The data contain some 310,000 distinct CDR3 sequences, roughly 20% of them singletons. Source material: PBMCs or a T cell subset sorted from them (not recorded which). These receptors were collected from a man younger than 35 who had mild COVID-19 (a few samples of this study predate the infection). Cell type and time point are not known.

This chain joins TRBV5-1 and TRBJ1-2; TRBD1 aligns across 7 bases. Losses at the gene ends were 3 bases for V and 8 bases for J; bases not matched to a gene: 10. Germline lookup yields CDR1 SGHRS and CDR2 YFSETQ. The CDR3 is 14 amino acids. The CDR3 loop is CASSWDSPRGGYTF. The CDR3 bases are TGCGCCAGCAGCTGGGACAGCCCTAGGGGCGGCTACACCTTC. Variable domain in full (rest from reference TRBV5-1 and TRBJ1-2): KAGVTQTPRYLIKTRGQQVTLSCSPISGHRSVSWYQQTPGQGLQFLFEYFSETQRNKGNFPGRFSGRQFSNSRSEMNVSTLELGDSALYLCASSWDSPRGGYTFGSGTRLTVV.

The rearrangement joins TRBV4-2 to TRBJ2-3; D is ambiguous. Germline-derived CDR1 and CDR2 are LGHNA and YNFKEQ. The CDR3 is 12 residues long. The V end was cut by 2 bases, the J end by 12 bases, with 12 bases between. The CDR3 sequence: CASSQPGPFQYF. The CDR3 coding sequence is TGTGCCAGCAGCCAACCTGGACCCTTCCAGTATTTT.

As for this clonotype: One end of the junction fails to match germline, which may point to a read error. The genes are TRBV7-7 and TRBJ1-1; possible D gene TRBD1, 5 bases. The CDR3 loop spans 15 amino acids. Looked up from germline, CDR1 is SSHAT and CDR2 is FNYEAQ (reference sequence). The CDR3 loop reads CASSSITGTNTEAFF. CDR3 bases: TGTGCTAGCAGCTCCATAACAGGAACGAACACTGAAGCTTTCTTT.

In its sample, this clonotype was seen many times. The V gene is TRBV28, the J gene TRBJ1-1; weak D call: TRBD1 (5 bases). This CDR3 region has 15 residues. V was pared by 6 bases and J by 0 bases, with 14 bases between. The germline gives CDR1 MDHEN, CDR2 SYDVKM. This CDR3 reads CASRGPGGLNTEAFF. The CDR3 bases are TGTGCCAGCAGGGGACCGGGGGGACTGAACACTGAAGCTTTCTTT.

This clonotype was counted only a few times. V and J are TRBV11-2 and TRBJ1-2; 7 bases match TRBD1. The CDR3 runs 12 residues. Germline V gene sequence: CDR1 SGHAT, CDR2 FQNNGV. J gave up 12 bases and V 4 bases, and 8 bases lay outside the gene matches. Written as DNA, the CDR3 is TGTGCCAGCAGCTCCGAGACAGGGTTACACACCTTC. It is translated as CASSSETGLHTF.

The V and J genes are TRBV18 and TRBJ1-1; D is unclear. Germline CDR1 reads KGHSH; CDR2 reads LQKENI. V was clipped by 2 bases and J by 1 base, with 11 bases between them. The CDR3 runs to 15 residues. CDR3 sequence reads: CASSPDRAGNTEAFF. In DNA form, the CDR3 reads TGTGCCAGCTCACCAGATAGGGCAGGGAACACTGAAGCTTTCTTT.

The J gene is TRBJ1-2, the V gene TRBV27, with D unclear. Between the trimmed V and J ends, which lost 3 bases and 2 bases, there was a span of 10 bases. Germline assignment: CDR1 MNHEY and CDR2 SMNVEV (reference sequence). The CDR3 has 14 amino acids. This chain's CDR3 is CASSLAAGNYGYTF. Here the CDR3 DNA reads TGTGCCAGCAGTTTGGCGGCAGGCAACTATGGCTACACCTTC.

The CDR3: CSGETGVYGYTF. CDR3 coding DNA: TGCAGTGGCGAGACAGGGGTATATGGCTACACCTTC. The genes are TRBV20-1 and TRBJ1-2, with 8 bases aligning to TRBD1. Germline V gene sequence: CDR1 DFQATT, CDR2 SNEGSKA (reference sequence). V lost 7 bases, J lost 5 bases, and 6 bases stayed unmatched. The length of the CDR3 is 12 residues.

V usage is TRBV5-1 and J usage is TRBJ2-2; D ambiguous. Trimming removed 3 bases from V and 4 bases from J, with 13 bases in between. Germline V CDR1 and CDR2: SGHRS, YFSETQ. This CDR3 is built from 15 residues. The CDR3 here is CASSSEAWGTGELFF. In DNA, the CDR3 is TGCGCCAGCAGCTCCGAAGCGTGGGGCACCGGGGAGCTGTTTTTT.

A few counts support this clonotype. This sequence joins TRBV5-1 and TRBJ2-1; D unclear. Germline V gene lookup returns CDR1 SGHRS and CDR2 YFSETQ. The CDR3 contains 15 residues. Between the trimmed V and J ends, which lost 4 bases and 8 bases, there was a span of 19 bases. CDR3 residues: CASSVSRVPEDEQFF. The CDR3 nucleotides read TGCGCCAGCAGCGTCAGCCGGGTACCCGAGGATGAGCAGTTCTTC.

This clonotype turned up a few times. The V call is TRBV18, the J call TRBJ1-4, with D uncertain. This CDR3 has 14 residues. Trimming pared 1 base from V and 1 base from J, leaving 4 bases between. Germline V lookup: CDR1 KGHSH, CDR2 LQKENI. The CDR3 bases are TGTGCCAGCTCACCACAGGGAACTAATGAAAAACTGTTTTTT. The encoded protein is CASSPQGTNEKLFF.

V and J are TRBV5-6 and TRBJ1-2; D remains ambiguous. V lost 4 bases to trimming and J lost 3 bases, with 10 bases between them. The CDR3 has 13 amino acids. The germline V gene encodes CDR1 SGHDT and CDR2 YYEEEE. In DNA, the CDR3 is TGTGCCAGCAGCCCGATGACGGACTATGGCTACACCTTC. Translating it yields CASSPMTDYGYTF.

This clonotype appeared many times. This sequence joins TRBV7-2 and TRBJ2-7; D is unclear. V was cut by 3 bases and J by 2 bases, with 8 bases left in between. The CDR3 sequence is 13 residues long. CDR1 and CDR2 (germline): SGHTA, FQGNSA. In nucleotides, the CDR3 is TGTGCCAGCAGCTTTGGCCGAACCTACGAGCAGTACGTC. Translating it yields CASSFGRTYEQYV.

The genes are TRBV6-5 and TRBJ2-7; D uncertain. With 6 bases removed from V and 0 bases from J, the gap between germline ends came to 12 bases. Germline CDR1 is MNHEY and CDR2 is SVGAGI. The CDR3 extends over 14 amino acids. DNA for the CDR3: TGTGCCAGCAGCCCAACACCGAACTCCTACGAGCAGTACGTC. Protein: CASSPTPNSYEQYV.

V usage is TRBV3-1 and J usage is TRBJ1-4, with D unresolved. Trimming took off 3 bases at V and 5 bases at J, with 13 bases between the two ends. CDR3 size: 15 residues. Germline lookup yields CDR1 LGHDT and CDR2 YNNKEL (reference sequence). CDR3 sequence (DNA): TGTGCCAGCAGCCAGTCGGAGGGAAAGAATGAAAAACTGTTTTTT. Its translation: CASSQSEGKNEKLFF.

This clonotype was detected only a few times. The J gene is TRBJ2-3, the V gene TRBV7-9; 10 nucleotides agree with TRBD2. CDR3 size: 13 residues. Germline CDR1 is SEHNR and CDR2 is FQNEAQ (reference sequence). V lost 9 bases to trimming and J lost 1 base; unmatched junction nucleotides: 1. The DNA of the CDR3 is TGTGCCAGGGGGACTAGCGGCACAGATACGCAGTATTTT. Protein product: CARGTSGTDTQYF.

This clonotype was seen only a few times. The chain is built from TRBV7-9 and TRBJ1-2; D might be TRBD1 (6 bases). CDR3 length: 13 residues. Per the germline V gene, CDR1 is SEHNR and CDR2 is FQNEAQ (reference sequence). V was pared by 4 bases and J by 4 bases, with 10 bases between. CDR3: CASSSQGLYGYTF. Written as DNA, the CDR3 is TGTGCCAGCAGCTCACAGGGACTCTATGGCTACACCTTC.

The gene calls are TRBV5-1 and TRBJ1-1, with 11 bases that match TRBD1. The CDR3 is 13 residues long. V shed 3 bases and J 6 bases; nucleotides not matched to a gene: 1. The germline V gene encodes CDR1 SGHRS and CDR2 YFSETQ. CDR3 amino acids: CASSWGQGAEAFF. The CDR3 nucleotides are TGCGCCAGCAGCTGGGGACAGGGGGCTGAAGCTTTCTTT.

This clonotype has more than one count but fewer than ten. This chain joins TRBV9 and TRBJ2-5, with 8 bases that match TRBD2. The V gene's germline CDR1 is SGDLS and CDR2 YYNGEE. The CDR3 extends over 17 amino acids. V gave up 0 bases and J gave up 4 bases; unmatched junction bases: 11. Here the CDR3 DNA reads TGTGCCAGCAGCGTAGCGGCGGGGGGCGTGTCGGGAGAGACCCAGTACTTC. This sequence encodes CASSVAAGGVSGETQYF.

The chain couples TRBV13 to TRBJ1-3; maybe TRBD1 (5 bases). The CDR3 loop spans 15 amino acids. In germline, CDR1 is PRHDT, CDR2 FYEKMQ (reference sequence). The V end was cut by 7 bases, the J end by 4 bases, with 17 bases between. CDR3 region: CASTPQVAGGNTIYF. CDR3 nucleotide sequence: TGTGCCAGCACCCCTCAAGTGGCAGGGGGAAACACCATATATTTT.

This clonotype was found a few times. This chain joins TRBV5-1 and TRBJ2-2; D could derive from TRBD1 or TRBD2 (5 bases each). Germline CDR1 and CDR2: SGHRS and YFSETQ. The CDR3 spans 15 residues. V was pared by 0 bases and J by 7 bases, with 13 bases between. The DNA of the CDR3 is TGCGCCAGCAGCTTGGACGGGGCCCCGGGCGGGGAGCTGTTTTTT. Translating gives CASSLDGAPGGELFF.

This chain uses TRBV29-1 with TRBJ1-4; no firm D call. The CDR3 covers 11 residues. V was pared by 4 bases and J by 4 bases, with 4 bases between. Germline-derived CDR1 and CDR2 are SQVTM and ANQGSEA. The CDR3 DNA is TGCAGCGTTGGGGATAATGAAAAACTGTTTTTT. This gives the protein CSVGDNEKLFF.

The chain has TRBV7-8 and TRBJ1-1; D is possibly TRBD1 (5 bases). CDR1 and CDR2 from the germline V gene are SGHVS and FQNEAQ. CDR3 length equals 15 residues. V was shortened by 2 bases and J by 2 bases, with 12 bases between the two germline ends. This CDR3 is CASSLNSGGNTEAFF. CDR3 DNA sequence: TGTGCCAGCAGCTTAAATTCCGGGGGAAACACTGAAGCTTTCTTT.

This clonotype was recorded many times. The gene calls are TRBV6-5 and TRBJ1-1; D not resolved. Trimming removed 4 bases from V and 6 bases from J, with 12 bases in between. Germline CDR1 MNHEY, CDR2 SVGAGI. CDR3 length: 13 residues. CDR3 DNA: TGTGCCAGCAGTTCCCCCGGGTGGTCTGAAGCTTTCTTT. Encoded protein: CASSSPGWSEAFF.

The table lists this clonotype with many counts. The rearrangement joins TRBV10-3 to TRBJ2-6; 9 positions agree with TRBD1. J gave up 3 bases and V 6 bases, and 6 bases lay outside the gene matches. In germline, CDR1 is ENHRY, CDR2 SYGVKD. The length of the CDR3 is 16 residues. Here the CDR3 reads CAISGTGQGGANVLTF. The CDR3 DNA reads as TGTGCCATCAGCGGGACAGGGCAAGGTGGGGCCAACGTCCTGACTTTC.

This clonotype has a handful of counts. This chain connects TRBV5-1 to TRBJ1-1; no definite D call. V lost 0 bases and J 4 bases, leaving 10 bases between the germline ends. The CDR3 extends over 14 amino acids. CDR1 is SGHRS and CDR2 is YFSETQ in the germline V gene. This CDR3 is CASSLESTSTEAFF. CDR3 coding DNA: TGCGCCAGCAGCTTGGAGTCGACCTCCACTGAAGCTTTCTTT.

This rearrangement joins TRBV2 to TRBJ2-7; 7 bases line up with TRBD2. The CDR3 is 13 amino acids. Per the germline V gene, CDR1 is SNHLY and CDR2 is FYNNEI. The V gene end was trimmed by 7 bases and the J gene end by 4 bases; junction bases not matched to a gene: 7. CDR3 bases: TGTGCCAGCATCGGCGGGGGTGGATACGAGCAGTACGTC. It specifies CASIGGGGYEQYV.

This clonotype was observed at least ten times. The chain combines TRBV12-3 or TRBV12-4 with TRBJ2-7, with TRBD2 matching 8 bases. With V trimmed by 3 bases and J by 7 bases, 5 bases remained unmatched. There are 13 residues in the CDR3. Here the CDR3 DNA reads TGTGCCAGCAGTTTCGGGGGGGCTCGAGAGCAGTACGTC. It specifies CASSFGGAREQYV.

CDR3 bases: TGCGCCAGCAGCTACTCCGGGACAGGGGGCGGTGAGCAGTTCTTC. Protein sequence: CASSYSGTGGGEQFF. This chain uses TRBV5-1 with TRBJ2-1; 12 positions match TRBD1. Unmatched junction bases numbered 7, after V lost 3 bases and J lost 9 bases. The CDR3 runs to 15 residues. Looked up from germline, CDR1 is SGHRS and CDR2 is YFSETQ.